This TCR beta chain derives from a study of cytomegalovirus exposure and HLA in healthy donors (dated 2017 in TCRdb). In the study overall: In an earlier analysis of fewer than 750 of the donors, 276 Gb of sequence data and some 100 million unique TCR beta sequences from some 170 million T cells were reported. Approximately 300 gigabases of sequencing data and tens of millions of unique TCR sequences made up an early release that covered fewer than 650 HLA-typed donors. Of the 300 to 500 genotyped donors, 81% were placed in the genetic ancestry cluster associated with self-reported Caucasian donors. The study aimed to test whether signatures of past pathogen exposure could be identified by cataloging public T cell receptors. The study used immunosequencing to profile the T cell repertoires of around 600 subjects and linked those repertoires to cytomegalovirus serostatus. Along with the approximately 650-subject first cohort, a separate validation cohort of over a hundred different subjects was used. High-throughput TCR immunosequencing, statistical association of individual TCRs with disease status, and machine learning were combined to predict cytomegalovirus infection status. A later analysis re-examined previously published TCR beta repertoires from hundreds of donors and added high-resolution HLA genotyping to investigate patterns of TCR occurrence. Rather than using new phenotypic data, the later analysis identified candidate immune exposures from TCR beta sequences and from how often those sequences occurred across donors. An earlier analysis of more than 450 of the donors used high-throughput TCR beta sequencing to judge whether each TCR beta V gene segment behaved as functional or pseudogenic. Donor age, sex, ethnicity and CMV serostatus were collected together with the repertoire data. A later genetic analysis used genome-wide SNP genotypes for about 55% of the 666 donors, treating that subset as a discovery cohort. Every discovery cohort repertoire had been produced on one sequencing platform. Both class I and class II loci were covered by HLA typing, at four-digit resolution. Typing coverage differed by locus: A, B, C, DRB1 and DQB1 were typed in roughly 629-640 donors, DQA1 in roughly 500, DPA1 in around 600, and DPB1 in 472. Four or five DR-DQ haplotypes were handled as single units for association and clustering because linkage in the cohort was strong. Among 300 to 450 genotyped donors of the cohort, an average of approximately 240,000 unique TCR beta nucleotide sequences were sequenced per donor, about a sixth of them non-productive.

Receptor amplification or capture employed the immunoSEQ multiplex PCR assay. For the multiplex PCR, a mixture combining 60 forward primers for TCR Vbeta segments and 13 reverse primers for TCR Jbeta segments was used. The CDR3 region of rearranged TCR beta genes was amplified from genomic DNA by a multiplex PCR assay. The Illumina HiSeq System was used to sequence the amplified TCR beta libraries as 87-base-pair reads. In the authors' own workflow: A later analysis tallied approximately 87 million unique TCR beta chains across the 666 repertoires, and about 10 million of those chains were shared by two or more donors. To remove PCR and sequencing errors, raw reads were error-corrected and collapsed into unique sequences using a nearest-neighbor algorithm that merged closely related sequences. Alignment of CDR3 sequences to IMGT reference sequences was used to assign V, D and J gene segments. For a sequence to be retained, a match of at least six nucleotides was required to both a V gene segment and a J gene segment. Rearrangements were classified as productive when the CDR3 lacked stop codons and remained in frame with V and J, and all other rearrangements were classified as non-productive. CDR3 was defined according to IMGT convention as the region running from the second conserved V-encoded cysteine to the conserved J-encoded phenylalanine. The earlier analysis of about 560 of the donors excluded any sequence lacking an unambiguous match to a single V gene segment. An earlier analysis of fewer than 750 of the donors classified V segments as functional when productive rearrangements were above 56.7% and as segregating when the standard deviation between donors was above 5%. A statistical classification framework was built to diagnose cytomegalovirus status from the catalog of TCR beta chain sequences. A later analysis assigned V and J genes by comparing TCR nucleotide sequences with IMGT/GENE-DB human TR gene sequences. Using the TCRdist pipeline, a later analysis assigned CDR3 sequences along with most-parsimonious VDJ recombination scenarios. A later analysis defined each TCR beta chain by its CDR3 amino acid sequence plus V-gene family, and excluded reads lacking a unique V-gene family. A later analysis removed 600 or so highly shared, low-generation-probability nucleotide sequences to deal with suspected cross-contamination and a sequencing artifact. In a later analysis, a clonal expansion index for each public chain was calculated from normalized within-repertoire ranks of inferred template counts. In a later analysis, generation probabilities were computed with a VDJ recombination model fitted to out-of-frame rearrangements, and the resulting probabilities were checked against IGoR. In a later analysis, TCR-TCR, TCR-HLA and TCR-CMV co-occurrence was scored with hypergeometric tests, and a repertoire-size bias correction was applied to TCR pairs. In a later analysis, false discovery rates were estimated by permuting HLA or CMV assignments 20 times. In a later analysis, co-occurring TCRs were grouped using DBSCAN, with TCRdist sequence similarity added in when clustering inside HLA-allele-positive subsets. For co-occurrence clustering, repertoires with fewer than 30,000 or more than 120,000 public chains were excluded, along with several repertoires with anomalous nucleotide sharing. This is the immuneACCESS table as TCRdb keeps it, with only in-frame sequences that have V and J called. A part of the clones is gone; compared with another copy, unresolved V genes explain less than half, and the rest is unexplained. V, J and clone size are those of that table, while D and trimming were read from the DNA. This sample lists roughly 110,000 clones; around 79% were detected once. Approximately 3.7% of the sample is taken by the ten largest.

The cohort comprised around 690 healthy bone marrow donors. Cohort members were all nominally healthy when sampled, although unrecorded immune exposures were likely present. The donor was CMV seronegative and belonged to the group of 350 to 400 seronegative cohort members. Every donor gave a peripheral blood sample, and the peripheral blood mononuclear cells from that sample were used for TCR beta sequencing. The Qiagen DNeasy Blood Extraction Kit was used to extract genomic DNA from the blood cell samples. Broad study findings and their caveats: Compared with equally common non-associated chains, HLA-associated TCR beta chains in a later analysis were more clonally expanded and had lower generation probabilities. When HLA alleles, especially DR and DQ, strongly co-occurred, attributing TCR associations to individual alleles was difficult. Linkage disequilibrium might explain the correlated functional status among segregating V segments, but an unknown experimental factor could not be ruled out. In a later analysis, the rate of TCR association differed among HLA loci, with DRB1 alleles having the most associated TCRs and HLA-C alleles having the fewest. CMV serostatus was the only immune exposure information available for the cohort. V-gene and J-gene trimming of TCR beta chains was associated with a missense DCLRE1C variant in a later genetic analysis, and the association was replicated in an independent cohort. The cohort was sequenced for TCR beta chains only, and without alpha or paired-chain data the features that could be detected were limited. In vitro tests confirmed that a few of the cytomegalovirus-associated TCR beta chains recognize cytomegalovirus antigens. Presence/absence analyses assumed roughly uniform sequencing depth across donors, an assumption that may not hold. The authors suggested that the approach could potentially be extended to other disease states and immunological phenotypes. A later analysis reported that several top co-occurrence clusters appeared linked to parvovirus B19, influenza, CMV and Epstein-Barr virus. At a false discovery rate of 0.05, a later analysis linked about 16,000 TCR beta sequences to specific HLA alleles. A cluster of highly shared sequence variants was judged likely to represent a technical artifact of the sequencing pipeline. Most TCR sequences were observed very rarely across donors, whereas some public TCRs were present in many individuals. Because HLA typing was unavailable for some donors at each locus, only the typed subset was used in association tests. The 87-base-pair reads could not distinguish some IMGT-functional V segments, including TRBV6-2 and TRBV6-3, so those segments were excluded. In a later genetic analysis, fewer N-insertions in productive TCRs were reported among donors in an Asian-associated ancestry cluster than the roughly 640-donor mean. A later analysis found that most CMV-associated TCR beta chains appeared HLA-restricted, with HLA associations seemingly driven largely by CMV exposure. Broadly in line with IMGT annotations, most TCR beta V segments showed up in productive rearrangements about 90% or about 30% of the time in an earlier analysis of approximately 640 of the donors. In the study, about 150 TCR beta chains were listed as associated with cytomegalovirus. The classifier was reported to diagnose cytomegalovirus status with high specificity and sensitivity in both the original and validation cohorts. A further reported finding was that TCR beta sequences accurately predicted the HLA-A and HLA-B alleles for most subjects in the first cohort. The earlier analysis of around 600 of the donors excluded seventeen rarely observed V segments, including chromosome 9 orphons, because counts were too low.

This clone was picked up a small number of times. Its antigen is unknown. No quality values exist for individual bases; no much larger clone is one base distant. Based on the germline V gene, the CDR1 and CDR2 sequences are SGDLS and YYNGEE. V ends up 0 bases short and J 5 bases short, with an unmatched junction base count of 13. From its cysteine to its phenylalanine, the CDR3 spans 17 amino acids. CDR3 DNA is the only sequence kept; it has 51 bases, read in frame from the first base. This TCR was sampled from a man aged 55 to 70 in good health and CMV-seronegative. The rearranged chain carries TRBV9 and TRBJ1-2; the central 7 bases match TRBD1. The sample was PBMCs. In nucleotides, the sequence is TGTGCCAGCAGCGTAGTTGAAGGACAGGCAATACCGTATGGCTACACCTTC. Its amino acids are CASSVVEGQAIPYGYTF. Reference TRBV9 and TRBJ1-2 genes cover what lies past the CDR3, so the full variable domain is DSGVTQTPKHLITATGQRVTLRCSPRSGDLSVYWYQQSLDQGLQFLIQYYNGEERAKGNILERFSAQQFPDLHSELNLSSLELGDSALYFCASSVVEGQAIPYGYTFGSGTRLTVV.